This T cell receptor beta chain was observed in a study of blood T cell repertoires in COVID-19. About the study: There were acute and convalescent COVID-19 samples, and they came from the United States, Italy and Spain. PBMCs, B-cell-depleted T cells, or T cells provided the cDNA or gDNA that made up the material.

Regarding this clone: No conserved phenylalanine or tryptophan ends this CDR3, so it is likely a read error. The DNA is omitted, as the CDR3 cannot be located on it reliably, and the CDR3 follows TCRdb's listing.

The germline V gene encodes CDR1 MNHNY and CDR2 SVGAGI (reference sequence). The CDR3 region is 14 residues in length, termini included. Here immunoSEQ multiplex PCR was the method, and the copy in TCRdb shows in-frame clones only, minus some. The sample contains more than 300,000 clones, approximately 89% of which appear only once. Sequenced material: peripheral blood. This TCR came from a woman aged 18-29 years who had recovered from COVID-19. This chain joins TRBV6-6 and TRBJ1-2. The CDR3 region is CASSYISGTFSVRC.